This paragraph reports one TCR beta chain. What this receptor recognizes is not known. Base quality data are lacking; no much larger clone is found one base away. TCR beta CDR3 regions were sequenced from DNA using the immunoSEQ Assay. The published analysis was carried out like this. T cell density was computed as TCR beta template counts normalized to usable DNA estimated by amplifying housekeeping genes. Using the preseqR package, richness was estimated by extrapolating to 120,000 templates for tissue samples and 400,000 templates for PBMC samples. Clonality was defined as one minus Pielou's evenness. To identify tissue-enriched TCRs, differential abundance testing was run on productive amino-acid clonotypes with a minimum total count of 5 and an alpha of 0.1. The Jaccard Index and the Morisita Overlap Index were used to measure repertoire overlap between compartments. GLIPH grouped TCR beta CDR3s together with public tetramer-defined viral CDR3s, and a viral motif had to include at least three viral sequences and also show V-gene enrichment. The table comes from immuneACCESS by way of TCRdb, which keeps in-frame sequences with V and J called. Part of the clones is missing from these tables; in studies checked, under half for an unresolved V gene and the rest for unknown reasons. From that table come the V and J calls and clone size; the DNA was used to work out D and trimming. In all, the sample holds 40,000 to 60,000 clones, and 70% to 90% of those were seen once. The ten largest clonotypes hold less than 20% of the sample.

At diagnosis, peripheral blood, uninvolved tumor-adjacent lung and tumor were collected and were preserved as a mix of fresh-frozen and FFPE material. For TCR repertoire profiling, blood samples were analyzed as peripheral blood mononuclear cells. Based on the germline V gene, the CDR1 and CDR2 sequences are SGDLS and YYNGEE. The CDR3 spans 14 residues, from the cysteine through the phenylalanine. Left in the record is the CDR3 DNA by itself, 42 bases read in frame from the first base. V is shortened by 0 bases, J by 1 base, and the region joining them spans 4 bases. This specimen belongs to a study of T cells in localized non-small cell lung cancer (dated by TCRdb to the early 2020s). The study in broad terms: The study examined T cell repertoires in a few hundred patients with early-stage NSCLC and compared tumors with uninvolved tumor-adjacent lungs. All 250 or so NSCLC patients in the cohort were treatment-naive and had localized lung tumors that were resected. The mean age of the NSCLC patients was under 70 years, with 120 to 150 men and 100 to 110 women.

Beyond this particular receptor, the publication reports: Because multi-region tumor sequencing was not done, intratumor heterogeneity could not be ruled out. A median of 57 of the top 100 tumor clones were detected in paired uninvolved adjacent lung, and around 30 of these tumor clones were also found among the top 100 clones of the paired uninvolved adjacent lung. Higher T cell density in blood was associated with longer overall survival, whereas higher clonality in adjacent lung was associated with shorter survival. Uninvolved tumor-adjacent lung showed the highest T cell clonality, higher than tumor, which suggests more focused antigenic responses in the adjacent lung. Since the design was exploratory, TCR variables were selected using unadjusted p-values with no false-discovery rate correction.

This chain is built from TRBV9 and TRBJ2-2, with the D gene too uncertain to name. The sequencing here drew on PBMCs, taken before any cancer treatment. This TCR came from a female donor with stage II lung adenocarcinoma. The DNA sequence is as follows: TGTGCCAGCAGCGTAGACGGGAACACCGGGGAGCTGTTTTTT. Protein translation: CASSVDGNTGELFF.